The 32 T cell receptor beta chains below come from one sample, sequenced in a study of human T cells and chemical hapten exposure. The time point was: patch test 2, 6 weeks after DPC sensitization. Described treatment: therapeutic diphenylcyclopropenone sensitization with weekly scalp DPC. TCRdb reanalysed the RACE reads using MiXCR and keeps one entry per CDR3 protein. Of 85,000 or so distinct CDR3 sequences in the sample, 11% were seen once. The starting material was whole blood, obtained in connection with sensitization to the hapten diphenylcyclopropenone (DPC). The receptors originated from a man aged 18 to 29 with alopecia areata. Some clones in this sample may be carry-over from other donors' samples.

Of note for this clonotype: Just one base apart from a much larger clone, this may be a read error. J is TRBJ2-2 and V is TRBV11-2, with a possible D match to TRBD1 (6 bases). Germline values: CDR1 SGHAT, CDR2 FQNNGV. The CDR3 extends over 19 amino acids. In nucleotides, the CDR3 is TGTGCCAACAGCACCATTCGGACAGTTATCTCGCCAACAACCGGGGAGCTGTTTTTT. It specifies CANSTIRTVISPTTGELFF.

This clonotype appeared many times. V and J are TRBV4-3 and TRBJ2-7; D is tentatively TRBD1 or TRBD2 (5 bases each). The V and J ends lost 4 bases and 1 base respectively, with 8 bases between them. Germline CDR1 reads LGHNA; CDR2 reads YSLEER. The CDR3 is 13 residues long. CDR3 bases: TGCGCCAGCAGCCCGAGGGGTTCCTACGAGCAGTACGTC. It is translated as CASSPRGSYEQYV.

This clonotype came up a few times. The chain carries TRBV7-6 and TRBJ1-3, with D possibly TRBD1 on 5 matching bases. V was cut by 5 bases and J by 5 bases, with 16 bases left in between. The CDR3 loop spans 15 amino acids. Germline V gene lookup returns CDR1 SGHVS and CDR2 FNYEAQ. The CDR3 sequence: CASSRRGTSRNTIYF. The CDR3 bases are TGTGCCAGCAGCCGTCGAGGGACCAGCCGAAACACCATATATTTT.

At least ten counts were recorded for this clonotype. This chain links TRBV11-2 with TRBJ2-3, with D possibly being TRBD1 (5 bases). CDR3 length: 14 residues. Germline V lookup: CDR1 SGHAT, CDR2 FQNNGV. Trimming removed 5 bases at V and 2 bases at J, with 11 bases between. This chain's CDR3 is CASSIGQDTDTQYF. The CDR3 DNA reads TGTGCCAGCAGCATCGGACAAGACACAGATACGCAGTATTTT.

This chain uses TRBV5-4 with TRBJ2-1; D remains ambiguous. Trimming shortened V by 6 bases and J by 6 bases, and 7 bases separated the two germline ends. Germline V lookup: CDR1 SGHNT, CDR2 YYREEE (reference sequence). This CDR3 is 11 amino acids long. This CDR3 is CASTQFNEQFF. The CDR3 DNA reads TGTGCCAGCACCCAATTCAATGAGCAGTTCTTC.

There are many counts of this clonotype. The chain links TRBV6-2 or TRBV6-3 to TRBJ2-7; TRBD1 matches at 9 bases. V lost 5 bases to trimming and J lost 0 bases; unmatched junction nucleotides: 11. The germline gives CDR1 MNHEY, CDR2 SVGEGT. There are 17 residues in the CDR3. The CDR3 loop is CASSQPGTGRSSYEQYV. The CDR3 bases are TGTGCCAGCAGTCAACCCGGGACAGGGCGCAGCTCCTACGAGCAGTACGTC.

DNA for the CDR3: TGTGCCAGCAGCGAAGCCCGGGACAGGGCAACCTACGAGCAGTACTTC. Amino acid sequence: CASSEARDRATYEQYF. The chain links TRBV7-9 to TRBJ2-7; 9 bases are a match to TRBD1. With V trimmed by 5 bases and J by 2 bases, 10 bases remained unmatched. In germline, CDR1 is SEHNR, CDR2 FQNEAQ (reference sequence). CDR3 length: 16 amino acids. The full variable domain, in which reference TRBV7-9 and TRBJ2-7 provide the parts outside the CDR3, is DTGVSQNPRHKITKRGQNVTFRCDPISEHNRLYWYRQTLGQGPEFLTYFQNEAQLEKSRLLSDRFSAERPKGSFSTLEIQRTEQGDSAMYLCASSEARDRATYEQYFGPGTRLTVT.

This clonotype was seen only a few times. The chain has TRBV10-2 and TRBJ1-1; 8 bases align to TRBD1. The CDR3 extends over 14 amino acids. The trim removed 6 bases at V and 3 bases at J, leaving 6 bases unmatched. Germline lookup yields CDR1 WSHSY and CDR2 SAAADI. The CDR3 DNA reads as TGCGCCAGCAGACCCCACAGGGGGGACACTGAAGCTTTCTTT. It specifies CASRPHRGDTEAFF.

This clonotype showed up just a few times. The chain combines TRBV3-1 with TRBJ2-5; D possibly matches TRBD1 or TRBD2 (5 bases each). The CDR3 totals 15 residues. Germline V CDR1 and CDR2: LGHDT, YNNKEL (reference sequence). Trimming took 3 bases from V and 3 from J, leaving 14 bases between them. CDR3 protein: CASSHDGAGEETQYF. In DNA form, the CDR3 reads TGTGCCAGCAGCCACGACGGGGCCGGGGAAGAGACCCAGTACTTC.

This clonotype was seen at least ten times. As DNA, the CDR3 is TGCGCCAGCAGCTTGGGGGGACAGGGATCTGAAGCTTTCTTT. Translation: CASSLGGQGSEAFF. This chain joins TRBV5-1 and TRBJ1-1; 9 nucleotides agree with TRBD1. This CDR3 spans 14 amino acids. CDR1 SGHRS and CDR2 YFSETQ come from the germline V gene. Unmatched junction bases numbered 3, after V lost 0 bases and J lost 6 bases. The full variable domain, completed using reference TRBV5-1 and TRBJ1-1, is KAGVTQTPRYLIKTRGQQVTLSCSPISGHRSVSWYQQTPGQGLQFLFEYFSETQRNKGNFPGRFSGRQFSNSRSEMNVSTLELGDSALYLCASSLGGQGSEAFFGQGTRLTVV.

This clonotype was observed at least ten times. This sequence joins TRBV27 and TRBJ2-3; 9 nucleotides line up with TRBD2. Germline V gene sequence: CDR1 MNHEY, CDR2 SMNVEV (reference sequence). This CDR3 has 15 amino acids. V gave up 0 bases and J gave up 3 bases; unmatched junction bases: 1. The CDR3 spells CASSLSSGGTDTQYF. The DNA of the CDR3 is TGTGCCAGCAGTTTATCTAGCGGGGGAACAGATACGCAGTATTTT.

This clonotype was found a few times. The V and J genes are TRBV3-1 and TRBJ2-7; 9 nucleotides agree with TRBD1. The germline V gene has CDR1 LGHDT and CDR2 YNNKEL (reference sequence). V was pared by 1 base and J by 9 bases, with 1 base of the junction left unmatched. This CDR3 has 12 amino acids. Written as DNA, the CDR3 is TGTGCCAGCAGCCAAGGGACAGGGGCGCAGTACGTC. This translates into CASSQGTGAQYV.

In this sample, this clonotype turned up a few times. The chain combines TRBV11-1 with TRBJ2-7; perhaps TRBD1 as D (5 bases). V was cut by 6 bases and J by 4 bases, with 16 bases left in between. CDR3 length equals 14 residues. Germline V gene lookup returns CDR1 SGHAT and CDR2 FQDESV (reference sequence). CDR3: CASSGYPTAYEQYF. DNA for the CDR3: TGTGCCAGCAGTGGTTACCCGACAGCATACGAGCAGTACTTC.

The chain couples TRBV6-2 or TRBV6-3 to TRBJ2-7; the D gene is possibly TRBD1 (5 bases). V gave up 2 bases and J gave up 6 bases, with 14 bases separating them. The CDR3 consists of 14 residues. CDR1 and CDR2 from the germline V gene are MNHEY and SVGEGT. As DNA, the CDR3 is TGTGCCAGCAGTTACAATTCTCCAGGGCCCGAGCAGTACTTC. This gives the protein CASSYNSPGPEQYF.

This clonotype was seen repeatedly, ten times or more. Here the CDR3 reads CAITTYPGQGFQPQHF. The CDR3 DNA reads as TGTGCCATCACCACCTACCCGGGACAGGGATTTCAGCCCCAGCATTTT. J is TRBJ1-5 and V is TRBV12-3 or TRBV12-4, with 9 bases identical to TRBD1. The CDR3 is 16 amino acids. Trimming cost V 10 bases and J 6 bases; bases outside gene matches: 16.

This sequence joins TRBV27 and TRBJ1-2, with a tentative D call TRBD1 (5 bases). Germline assignment: CDR1 MNHEY and CDR2 SMNVEV (reference sequence). The germline V and J ends were trimmed by 3 bases and 3 bases, with 8 bases remaining between them. The CDR3 covers 13 residues. The CDR3, as DNA: TGTGCCAGCAGTTTCGGGACGGACTATGGCTACACCTTC. Translating it yields CASSFGTDYGYTF.

The chain is built from TRBV5-6 and TRBJ2-2; D gene uncertain. V was pared by 4 bases and J by 4 bases, with 14 bases between. Germline V gives CDR1 SGHDT, CDR2 YYEEEE. The CDR3 has 15 amino acids. CDR3 amino acids: CASSAMVDGTGELFF. CDR3 DNA sequence: TGTGCCAGCAGCGCGATGGTCGACGGCACCGGGGAGCTGTTTTTT.

Of note for this clonotype: A much larger clone differs by one base, so this may be a read error. In this CDR3 the conserved last residue, phenylalanine or tryptophan, is missing, so a read error is likely. The chain is built from TRBV6-5 and TRBJ1-1; D is uncertain. Germline V gene lookup returns CDR1 MNHEY and CDR2 SVGAGI. CDR3 length equals 13 residues. Deletions cut 4 bases from V and 4 bases from J, with 10 bases between. The CDR3 sequence is CASSSRMGTEAFS. In DNA, the CDR3 is TGTGCCAGCAGTTCCCGAATGGGCACTGAAGCTTTCTCT.

This clonotype was seen a handful of times. V is TRBV7-8 and J is TRBJ2-7; D is uncertain. The V gene lost 3 bases and the J gene lost 6 bases, with 9 bases spanning the gap. Germline CDR1 is SGHVS and CDR2 is FQNEAQ. This CDR3 has 12 residues. The CDR3 sequence: CASSFCLVEQYV. The CDR3 nucleotides are TGTGCCAGCAGCTTTTGTTTAGTCGAGCAGTACGTC.

This clonotype came up many times. The V and J genes are TRBV20-1 and TRBJ2-1, with 8 bases fitting TRBD1. CDR1 is DFQATT, CDR2 SNEGSKA, per germline (reference sequence). J lost 4 bases, V lost 5 bases, and 10 bases had no gene match. The CDR3 has 15 residues. CDR3 sequence: CSAQSRDRRYNEQFF. The CDR3, as DNA: TGCAGTGCTCAGTCCCGGGACAGGAGGTACAATGAGCAGTTCTTC.

This chain joins TRBV14 and TRBJ1-1; D gene uncertain. The CDR3 is made up of 15 amino acids. Trimming took 2 bases from V and 4 from J, leaving 14 bases between them. The V gene's germline CDR1 is SGHDN and CDR2 FVKESK. CDR3 sequence: CASSQRFAAGTEAFF. The CDR3 region has the DNA TGTGCCAGCAGCCAAAGGTTCGCCGCGGGCACTGAAGCTTTCTTT. The full variable domain, in which reference TRBV14 and TRBJ1-1 provide the parts outside the CDR3, is EAGVTQFPSHSVIEKGQTVTLRCDPISGHDNLYWYRRVMGKEIKFLLHFVKESKQDESGMPNNRFLAERTGGTYSTLKVQPAELEDSGVYFCASSQRFAAGTEAFFGQGTRLTVV.

The CDR3 sequence: CARFHRANYNVTDTQYF. As DNA, the CDR3 is TGTGCCAGATTCCACCGCGCCAATTACAACGTCACAGATACGCAGTATTTT. The chain couples TRBV19 to TRBJ2-3; D is undetermined. The CDR3 runs 17 residues. Per germline, CDR1 LNHDA and CDR2 SQIVND (reference sequence). V was clipped by 9 bases and J by 2 bases, with 24 bases between them.

The rearrangement links TRBV6-5 to TRBJ2-1; D could derive from TRBD1 or TRBD2 (5 bases each). The germline CDR1 and CDR2 sequences are MNHEY and SVGAGI. The ends were cut back, 4 bases at V and 8 bases at J, with 18 bases in the middle. The CDR3 runs 15 residues. CDR3: CASSWSPRRGDEQFF. The DNA of the CDR3 is TGTGCCAGCAGTTGGAGCCCCCGAAGAGGGGATGAGCAGTTCTTC.

V is TRBV7-9 and J is TRBJ2-2; D gene unclear. CDR1 and CDR2 (germline): SEHNR, FQNEAQ (reference sequence). The CDR3 consists of 14 residues. V lost 9 bases and J 1 base, leaving 12 bases between the germline ends. The CDR3 is CASRQVRNTGELFF. Here the CDR3 DNA reads TGTGCCAGTCGACAAGTTCGGAACACCGGGGAGCTGTTTTTT.

This chain uses TRBV7-2 with TRBJ2-2, with no clear D. Per germline, CDR1 SGHTA and CDR2 FQGNSA. CDR3 length equals 15 residues. Trimming removed 4 bases at V and 1 base at J, with 10 bases between. The CDR3, as DNA: TGTGCCAGCAGCTCGAACCCGATGAACACCGGGGAGCTGTTTTTT. Protein: CASSSNPMNTGELFF.

In this sample, this clonotype turned up a few times. The chain combines TRBV6-6 with TRBJ2-6, with D possibly being TRBD2 (6 bases). Germline loops: CDR1 MNHNY, CDR2 SVGAGI (reference sequence). V gave up 6 bases and J gave up 3 bases, with 9 bases separating them. The CDR3 is 14 amino acids. The CDR3 sequence: CASSIAVGANVLTF. CDR3 sequence (DNA): TGTGCCAGCAGCATAGCGGTTGGGGCCAACGTCCTGACTTTC.

This clonotype came up many times. The gene calls are TRBV11-2 and TRBJ2-1, with a possible D match to TRBD2 (6 bases). This CDR3 contains 15 residues. V gave up 5 bases and J gave up 3 bases, with 14 bases separating them. CDR1 and CDR2 from the germline V gene are SGHAT and FQNNGV. The CDR3 nucleotides are TGTGCCAGCAGCCGAACTAGCAGTAGCTACAATGAGCAGTTCTTC. Its translation is CASSRTSSSYNEQFF.

A few counts support this clonotype. This chain uses TRBV29-1 with TRBJ2-7; TRBD2 matches 7 bases. The CDR3 is made up of 12 amino acids. Germline V gene data show CDR1 as SQVTM and CDR2 as ANQGSEA. Germline trimming cut 6 bases from V and 6 bases from J; bases unmatched to any gene: 8. The CDR3 DNA reads as TGCAGCGTGCGGGAGAAGAAGTTCGAGCAGTACTTC. Encoded protein: CSVREKKFEQYF.

This clonotype was counted at least ten times. The V and J genes are TRBV12-3 or TRBV12-4 and TRBJ1-1; D remains ambiguous. Trimming removed 4 bases at V and 0 bases at J, with 9 bases between. CDR3 length: 14 residues. The CDR3 loop reads CASSSRHLNTEAFF. The CDR3 DNA reads as TGTGCCAGCAGTTCCCGGCACTTGAACACTGAAGCTTTCTTT.

This clonotype was seen a few times. V usage is TRBV29-1 and J usage is TRBJ2-1; no firm D call. V lost 1 base and J lost 6, with 13 bases in between. The CDR3 length is 14 residues. Per the germline V gene, CDR1 is SQVTM and CDR2 is ANQGSEA. The CDR3 loop is CSVEVGHGINEQFF. The CDR3 nucleotides are TGCAGCGTTGAAGTGGGTCATGGGATCAATGAGCAGTTCTTC.

Many counts were recorded for this clonotype. The J gene is TRBJ2-3, the V gene TRBV18, with 9 bases aligning to TRBD2. The V segment lost 7 bases and the J segment 3 bases; nucleotides outside the gene matches: 5. In germline, CDR1 is KGHSH, CDR2 LQKENI. The length of the CDR3 is 14 residues. The CDR3: CASFRSGGTDTQYF. CDR3 nucleotide sequence: TGTGCCAGCTTCAGGAGCGGGGGGACAGATACGCAGTATTTT.

This clonotype has a handful of counts. The rearrangement joins TRBV19 to TRBJ2-3; a possible D gene is TRBD1 (6 bases). The CDR3 runs to 14 residues. Germline V gives CDR1 LNHDA, CDR2 SQIVND (reference sequence). V lost 6 bases and J 4 bases, leaving 14 bases between the germline ends. The CDR3 region is CASRPGTSPDTQYF. The CDR3 DNA reads TGTGCCAGTAGGCCGGGGACAAGCCCAGATACGCAGTATTTT.